The 14 T cell receptor beta chains listed next were all sequenced from one sample in a study of blood T cell repertoires in COVID-19. Data came from immunoSEQ multiplex PCR; TCRdb stores just in-frame clones and leaves some out. Among roughly 95,000 clones listed, approximately 78% were seen once. The sequencing input was peripheral blood. The receptor source for this set is a man aged 45 to 65 with active or convalescent COVID-19.

CDR3 protein: CASSLSRTGSTDTQYF. DNA for the CDR3: TGTGCCAGCAGTTTATCCCGAACGGGGAGCACAGATACGCAGTATTTT. The rearrangement joins TRBV28 to TRBJ2-3; D may be TRBD2 (5 bases). Looked up from germline, CDR1 is MDHEN and CDR2 is SYDVKM. V was cut by 1 base and J by 0 bases, with 11 bases left in between. The CDR3 sequence is 16 residues long.

The V and J genes are TRBV15 and TRBJ1-2; the D is unclear. The CDR3 sequence is 12 residues long. Germline loops: CDR1 LNHNV, CDR2 YYDKDF (reference sequence). Trimming shortened V by 0 bases and J by 4 bases, and 3 bases separated the two germline ends. The CDR3 spells CATSRDSYGYTF. The CDR3 bases are TGTGCCACCAGCAGAGACAGCTATGGCTACACCTTC.

The V call is TRBV5-4, the J call TRBJ2-1; maybe TRBD1 (5 bases). Per the germline V gene, CDR1 is SGHNT and CDR2 is YYREEE (reference sequence). The CDR3 spans 15 residues. Trimming left V 5 bases short and J 0 bases short, with 12 bases between. CDR3 in amino acids: CASSTDSRSYNEQFF. The CDR3 DNA follows: TGTGCCAGCAGTACCGACAGCCGCTCCTACAATGAGCAGTTCTTC.

V and J are TRBV5-1 and TRBJ2-5, with a tentative D call TRBD1 (6 bases). The CDR3 sequence is 15 residues long. V was pared by 4 bases and J by 2 bases, with 15 bases between. CDR1 and CDR2 from the germline V gene are SGHRS and YFSETQ. Written as DNA, the CDR3 is TGCGCCAGCAGCCAAGCTACAGGGTTACAAGAGACCCAGTACTTC. Translation gives CASSQATGLQETQYF.

This clone has more than one count but fewer than ten. The chain employs TRBV6-2 or TRBV6-3 and TRBJ1-5; D might be TRBD1 (6 bases). V was trimmed by 5 bases and J by 1 base, leaving 15 bases between them. Germline V gene data show CDR1 as MNHEY and CDR2 as SVGEGT. There are 16 residues in the CDR3. CDR3 loop: CASSARGQTSNQPQHF. As DNA, the CDR3 is TGTGCCAGCAGTGCCCGAGGACAGACGAGCAATCAGCCCCAGCATTTT.

The V call is TRBV29-1, the J call TRBJ1-2, with 8 bases fitting TRBD1. The CDR3 runs to 15 residues. The germline CDR1 and CDR2 sequences are SQVTM and ANQGSEA. J gave up 8 bases and V 0 bases, and 11 bases lay outside the gene matches. The CDR3 nucleotides are TGCAGCGTTGAAGAGGGAGGCAGGGGGCCCGGGGGCTACACCTTC. Amino acid sequence: CSVEEGGRGPGGYTF.

The chain couples TRBV28 to TRBJ2-7, with no clear D. Germline CDR1 reads MDHEN; CDR2 reads SYDVKM. Trimming cost V 6 bases and J 2 bases, with 11 bases left between them. The CDR3 runs 13 residues. The DNA of the CDR3 is TGTGCCAGCAGAAACATGGGCCCCTACGAGCAGTACTTC. Protein product: CASRNMGPYEQYF. Full variable domain (outside the CDR3, taken from reference TRBV28 and TRBJ2-7): DVKVTQSSRYLVKRTGEKVFLECVQDMDHENMFWYRQDPGLGLRLIYFSYDVKMKEKGDIPEGYSVSREKKERFSLILESASTNQTSMYLCASRNMGPYEQYFGPGTRLTVT.

This chain links TRBV30 with TRBJ1-6; 9 positions agree with TRBD1. The J segment lost 7 bases and the V segment lost 6 bases, leaving 7 bases of the junction unmatched. This CDR3 spans 14 amino acids. Looked up from germline, CDR1 is GTSNPN and CDR2 is SVGIG (reference sequence). The DNA for the CDR3 is TGTGCCTGCTCATTGACAGGGGGAAATTCACCCCTCCACTTT. Translation gives CACSLTGGNSPLHF.

The chain is built from TRBV18 and TRBJ2-5; D is uncertain. This CDR3 region has 15 residues. V was trimmed by 0 bases and J by 4 bases, leaving 12 bases between them. Looked up from germline, CDR1 is KGHSH and CDR2 is LQKENI. CDR3 loop: CASSPPTSKRETQYF. CDR3 nucleotide sequence: TGTGCCAGCTCACCACCAACCTCCAAGAGAGAGACCCAGTACTTC.

About this clone itself: This CDR3 is also generated by other DNA sequences in the sample. The chain combines TRBV19 with TRBJ2-7, with TRBD1 matching over 8 bases. The CDR3 contains 14 residues. Germline assignment: CDR1 LNHDA and CDR2 SQIVND (reference sequence). Trimming at V came to 4 bases and at J to 4 bases, leaving 6 bases not matched to a gene. The CDR3 reads CASSTPGQEYEQYF. CDR3 nucleotide sequence: TGTGCCAGTAGTACCCCGGGACAGGAATACGAGCAGTACTTC.

J is TRBJ1-2 and V is TRBV18; 7 bases map to TRBD1. J gave up 4 bases and V 3 bases, and 8 bases lay outside the gene matches. Germline V gives CDR1 KGHSH, CDR2 LQKENI. CDR3 length: 15 residues. The chain's CDR3 is CASSPGQSAGYGYTF. CDR3 in DNA: TGTGCCAGCTCACCGGGACAGTCGGCTGGCTATGGCTACACCTTC.

This chain uses TRBV7-9 with TRBJ2-5, with 7 bases matching TRBD1. Germline-derived CDR1 and CDR2 are SEHNR and FQNEAQ (reference sequence). J lost 5 bases, V lost 0 bases, and 6 bases had no gene match. CDR3 length: 15 residues. CDR3 residues: CASSLATGATETQYF. The CDR3, as DNA: TGTGCCAGCAGCTTAGCTACAGGGGCAACGGAGACCCAGTACTTC.

The gene calls are TRBV5-6 and TRBJ2-5, with D perhaps matching TRBD1 (5 bases). Germline lookup yields CDR1 SGHDT and CDR2 YYEEEE. The CDR3 extends over 15 amino acids. Trimming took 1 base from V and 2 from J, leaving 12 bases between them. The CDR3 DNA sequence: TGTGCCAGCAGCTTGTTAGGGGCCCAACAAGAGACCCAGTACTTC. It yields the protein CASSLLGAQQETQYF.

The genes are TRBV19 and TRBJ2-2; the match to TRBD2 covers 7 bases. V shed 3 bases, J shed 7 bases, and the junction held 5 bases outside the gene matches. This CDR3 region has 14 residues. Germline-derived CDR1 and CDR2 are LNHDA and SQIVND (reference sequence). The CDR3 coding sequence is TGTGCCAGTAGTATGGGTAGCGGGTTCGGGGAGCTGTTTTTT. Its protein is CASSMGSGFGELFF.